This T cell receptor (beta chain) originates from a study of OX40 agonist ivuxolimab in advanced cancers. Regarding the research as a whole: The costimulatory receptor OX40 (CD134) was targeted by ivuxolimab, a fully human IgG2 agonistic monoclonal antibody. Partial responses were achieved by three dose-escalation patients, of whom one had hepatocellular carcinoma and two had cutaneous melanoma. Peripheral TCRbeta sequencing was intended to test whether TCR sequence diversity was altered and clonal T-cell expansion was caused by ivuxolimab. Patients were allowed to have had prior anti-PD-1, anti-PD-L1 or anti-CTLA-4 therapy, and 40% of the dose-escalation patients had previously received checkpoint inhibitors. A male proportion of about 79% and a mean age of approximately 61 years, ranging from 23 to 79, were recorded for the dose-escalation cohort. Among the approximately 54 dose-escalation patients, some 20 had hepatocellular carcinoma, around 15 melanoma, 9 renal cell carcinoma and 9 head and neck cancer. Intravenous ivuxolimab was administered to patients every 2 weeks at six dose levels: 0.01, 0.1, 0.3, 1.5, 3 and 10 mg/kg. The paper reports the monotherapy dose-escalation portion (N of about 50 patients) of the phase I ivuxolimab trial.

As regards this clone: There is no known antigen for this receptor. No base qualities exist here, and no much larger clone lies one base off it.

Study-wide findings and limitations: Low levels of normalized T-cell clonal expansion were also shown by some nonresponding patients. At doses of 0.1 to 3.0 mg/kg, clonal expansion of both CD4+ and CD8+ blood T cells was observed from baseline to week 6. Which antigens the clonally expanded peripheral T cells were specific for was not determined. In the 0.1-3.0 mg/kg groups, partial responders were among the patients with the lowest normalized peripheral clonal expansion, particularly in CD8+ T cells. On average, CD8+ T cells showed more expanded clones than CD4+ T cells after ivuxolimab.

Patients with autoimmune disease history or receiving systemic immunosuppression were excluded from the trial. Peripheral blood for TCR sequencing was drawn from every dose cohort at baseline, at cycle 4 day 1 and at cycle 7 day 1. The samples were taken from a phase I, first-in-human, multicenter, open-label dose-escalation trial of ivuxolimab. Adults with locally advanced or metastatic melanoma, renal cell, hepatocellular, or head and neck squamous cell carcinoma were enrolled in the trial. CD4+ and CD8+ T cells were sorted separately from peripheral blood before TCR sequencing. Looking up the germline V gene yields CDR1 SGHDN and CDR2 FVKESK. A distance of 9 bases separates the germline ends of V and J, which lose 0 bases and 7 bases respectively. There are 13 amino acids in the CDR3, from cysteine to phenylalanine inclusive. Here the CDR3 DNA is all that survives: 39 bases in frame from base 1.

To sequence the TCRbeta CDR3 region, genomic DNA was isolated from the sorted cells. The immunoSEQ Assay was used for sequencing of TCRbeta CDR3 regions. Entries here come from immuneACCESS through TCRdb and include only in-frame sequences with V and J called. Some clones fail to appear in such tables; in the studies checked, an unresolved V gene covers under half of the shortfall, and the cause of the remainder is unknown. Here the sample has about 110,000 clones; roughly 89% occur a single time. The ten largest clones take up around 0.26% of the sample. The V and J segments used are TRBV14 and TRBJ1-1; TRBD1 is perhaps the D gene, given 6 matching bases. This material consisted of CD4+ or CD8+ T cells sorted from blood, taken in a trial of the OX40 agonist ivuxolimab. The TCR originated in an adult with an advanced solid tumor such as melanoma, head and neck, liver or kidney cancer. DNA sequence: TGTGCCAGCAGCCAAGATTCGGACAGTGAAGCTTTCTTT. It specifies CASSQDSDSEAFF.